Here is one T cell receptor (beta chain) with its context. Its antigen is currently not known. No per-base quality is available; no much larger clone lies one base away. The method was 5' RACE. The run used an Illumina HiSeq 2500. A second roughly 7 to 11 cycle PCR used a sample-barcoded 5' primer and a J-beta primer mix. A unique molecular identifier was introduced onto each TCR beta cDNA molecule by a template-switch 5' adaptor carrying 12 random nucleotides. Each sample yielded at least 2.5 million CDR3-containing paired-end reads. The Mint cDNA synthesis kit, primed by a TRBC-specific oligonucleotide, was used to synthesize first-strand cDNA from all RNA. Following uracil-DNA glycosylase treatment, a first 18-cycle PCR with universal primers M1SS and BC2_uni_R was performed on all cDNA. As for the original processing: Normalization of each sample was performed by random selection of 1 million high-quality reads, each carrying a distinct molecular identifier. Instead of being binned into consensus sequences, reads that shared molecular identifiers were thrown out. MiTCR, with a Q25 quality threshold and the strictest error-elimination algorithm, was used for CDR3 identification, clonotype clustering and error correction. Lower-bound total TCR beta diversity was estimated with a nonparametric unseen species model using Euler transformation. TCRdb reprocessing: public reads trimmed at Q25 with fastp, clones called with MiXCR, in-frame beta chains kept. All rows with the same CDR3 protein become a single entry with the most common DNA and genes. The V and J calls and clone size come from TCRdb's table, not from the authors' own analysis. The sample table records over a million distinct CDR3 sequences; 59% of these occur just once. The top ten clonotypes cover roughly 6.3% of the sample.

This sample is drawn from a study of blood T cells in healthy people across ages (dated by TCRdb to the mid-2010s). About the full investigation: In model experiments, template switching captured roughly one uniquely barcoded TCR beta cDNA molecule for every two T cells. The donors were split into four age groups: young (average 16 years), middle-aged (39), aged (more than 60) and long-lived (approximately 80). The study analyzed two additional independent replicas of 1 million unique cDNA reads from the same blood draw for two donors, one aged 18 to 29 and one aged 80 or older. Age-related changes in TCR beta repertoire diversity were measured in the study by deep sequencing normalized with unique cDNA molecular identifiers. Donors of different ages were randomly distributed across sequencing lanes to avoid experimental bias. General study outcomes and caveats: Observed TCR beta diversity correlated strongly with the percentage of naive T cells measured by flow cytometry. As age increased, observed TCR beta diversity per million T cells dropped in a roughly linear way, and a significant reduction was already evident by age 40. The long-lived group showed more naive CD4+ T cells, fewer expanded clones and increased TCR diversity than the aged group, suggesting age selection. Because profiling used bulk unsorted PBMCs, naive and antigen-experienced compartments could not be compared conclusively. Total diversity estimates from one million sequenced T cells were considered lower bounds and underestimates. The CMV infection status of donors was not known, potentially confounding age-related changes in expanded clonotypes.

The CDR3 sequence holds 12 residues, the cysteine and phenylalanine included. CDR3 DNA only is kept here, 36 bases in frame from base 1. From the germline V gene, CDR1 is MNHEY and CDR2 is SVGAGI. V loses 6 bases of germline sequence and J loses 8 bases, and the interval between the two ends is 11 bases. Donors were 35 to 40 systemically healthy Caucasian individuals from Russia aged roughly 6 to 90 years. Each donor gave 8.5 to 10 milliliters of peripheral blood, collected into EDTA-treated Vacutainer tubes. PBMCs were isolated by Ficoll-Paque density-gradient centrifugation, with at least 7 million obtained per sample. Total RNA was extracted from PBMCs with Trizol reagent, with at least 5 micrograms obtained per sample. For every donor, an aliquot of PBMCs went through flow cytometry to measure the percentages of naive CD45RAhigh/CD27high T cells.

The sequenced material came from blood. This receptor chain uses TRBV6-5 and TRBJ2-1; a weak D assignment points to TRBD2 (6 bases agree). This sequence originates from a man younger than 35 in good health. The sequenced DNA: TGTGCCAGCAGCAATAGGAGGGATGAGCAGTTCTTC. The encoded protein is CASSNRRDEQFF.